A selection of T cell receptor beta chains follows, all from one sample in a study of blood T cells in healthy people across ages. From the 5' RACE reads, TCRdb called clonotypes with MiXCR, one entry per CDR3 protein. The sample yields about 690,000 distinct CDR3 sequences, 40% to 45% seen once. The sample taken for sequencing was blood. These receptors all stem from a man aged 80 or over in good health. CDR3s include the opening cysteine and the closing phenylalanine or tryptophan. A D gene is named only where the DNA matches it firmly. Rows give clone size only sometimes, using once, few, many, or a class for an expanded clone.

clone_size	j_call	v_call	d_call	cdr3_nt	cdr3_aa
few	TRBJ1-5	TRBV15	.	TGTGCCACCAGCAGAGAGGGGGGGGGACAGCCCCAGCATTTT	CATSREGGGQPQHF
few	TRBJ2-1	TRBV29-1	.	TGCAGCGTTGTACCGGTCAATGAGCAGTTCTTC	CSVVPVNEQFF
.	TRBJ2-1	TRBV10-1	.	TGCGCCAGCAGTGAGTCGGAGGGGGCCTACAATGAGCAGTTCTTC	CASSESEGAYNEQFF
few	TRBJ1-2	TRBV18	.	TGTGCCAGCTCACAACAGCTTTCCGGGGATGGCTACACCTTC	CASSQQLSGDGYTF
once	TRBJ2-1	TRBV7-2	.	TGTGCCAGCAGCTTAGGGTTTTCTGGAACGTTATACGAGCAGTTCTTC	CASSLGFSGTLYEQFF
few	TRBJ2-3	TRBV15	TRBD2	TGTGCCACCAGCAGATCGGGACTAGCGACAGATACGCAGTATTTT	CATSRSGLATDTQYF
many	TRBJ2-5	TRBV29-1	.	TGCAGCGGATCGGGGGCAGGTCGTTGGGTTGAGAAAACCCAGTACTTC	CSGSGAGRWVEKTQYF
.	TRBJ2-1	TRBV5-1	.	TGCGCCAGCAGCTTGAACAGGGACCGGTTCTTC	CASSLNRDRFF
few	TRBJ2-3	TRBV20-1	TRBD1	TGCAGTGCACACGACAGGGGGCAGCGAAGCGATATTAGCACAGATACGCAGTATTTT	CSAHDRGQRSDISTDTQYF
.	TRBJ2-5	TRBV27	.	TGTGCCAGCAGTCTAGTGGGAACCAATCAAGAGACCCAGTACTTC	CASSLVGTNQETQYF
many	TRBJ2-7	TRBV4-2	TRBD2	TGTGCCAGCAGCCAAGCTAGCGGTACCAATTTCGAGCAGTACTTC	CASSQASGTNFEQYF
few	TRBJ1-1	TRBV7-2	TRBD1	TGTGCCAGCAGCGAAACCGGGACAGCTCCAGGAGCTTTCTTT	CASSETGTAPGAFF
.	TRBJ2-7	TRBV18	.	TGTGCCAGCTCACCACTGGGTACGGTCAACAATGAGCAGTACTTC	CASSPLGTVNNEQYF
.	TRBJ2-7	TRBV15	TRBD1	TGTGCCACCAGCAGAGGTGGGACAGGAATCGAGCAGTACTTC	CATSRGGTGIEQYF
.	TRBJ2-1	TRBV7-7	TRBD2	TGTGCCAGCAGCACCGGACTAGCCAATGAGCAGTTCTTC	CASSTGLANEQFF
.	TRBJ1-5	TRBV6-1	.	TGTGCCAGCAGCCCCTTCACCCTCCAGCCCCAGCATTTT	CASSPFTLQPQHF
few	TRBJ2-1	TRBV7-2	.	TGTGCCAGCAGCTTAGTAAACGGGATTCATGAGCAGTTCTTC	CASSLVNGIHEQFF
.	TRBJ2-7	TRBV7-2	TRBD1	TGTGCCAGCACCCTGGGACAGGGGCGACGGCAGTACTTC	CASTLGQGRRQYF
once	TRBJ2-7	TRBV5-5	.	TGTGCCAGCAGCTCTGACAGTATTCCCTACGAGCAGTACTTC	CASSSDSIPYEQYF
many	TRBJ2-7	TRBV20-1	TRBD1	TGCAGTGCTAGAGGGGGGACAGGAGCGAGGGAGCAGTACTTC	CSARGGTGAREQYF
many	TRBJ2-1	TRBV6-2/TRBV6-3	TRBD2	TGTGCCAGCAGTTACTCGACTAGCGGACACAATGAGCAGTTCTTC	CASSYSTSGHNEQFF
once	TRBJ2-1	TRBV2	TRBD2	TGTGCCAGCAGTGAAGGGGGTGCGGTAGCGGGTACTTTTTACTACAATGAGCAGTTCTTC	CASSEGGAVAGTFYYNEQFF
few	TRBJ2-3	TRBV5-1	TRBD2	TGCGCCAGCAGCTTAATAAATCTAGCGGGAGGGGCAGATACGCAGTATTTT	CASSLINLAGGADTQYF
.	TRBJ2-1	TRBV9	.	TGTGCCAGCAGCGTACGAGGGTCTGTGTACGATGAGCAGTTCTTC	CASSVRGSVYDEQFF
.	TRBJ1-1	TRBV6-6	TRBD1	TGTGCCGGCAGTTACGGGACAGGGCGGTCTGAAGCTTTCTTT	CAGSYGTGRSEAFF
few	TRBJ2-5	TRBV13	.	TGTGCCAGCAGCCAAGTTGGCAGGGACCCCCGAGAGACCCAGTACTTC	CASSQVGRDPRETQYF
many	TRBJ2-3	TRBV6-2/TRBV6-3	.	TGTGCCAGCAGTTACTCTCAGCAGTCAGATACGCAGTATTTT	CASSYSQQSDTQYF
.	TRBJ2-5	TRBV11-3	TRBD2	TGTGCCAGCAGCCCGACGGCGGGAGCAATTGGGGAGCAGTACTTC	CASSPTAGAIGEQYF
few	TRBJ2-7	TRBV7-2	TRBD2	TGTGCCAGCAGCACTCGGGGACTAGCGGGAGGCGAGCAGTACTTC	CASSTRGLAGGEQYF
.	TRBJ2-1	TRBV5-1	TRBD2	TGCGCCAGCAGCTTGGCTTCTAGCGGCTACAATGAGCAGTTCTTC	CASSLASSGYNEQFF
.	TRBJ2-5	TRBV28	.	TGTGCCAGCAGTTTAGACAGGACAAGGAAGAATGAGCAGTACTTC	CASSLDRTRKNEQYF
few	TRBJ2-4	TRBV20-1	TRBD1	TGCAGTGCTCCCGGACAGGGAGAGGCCATTCAGTACTTC	CSAPGQGEAIQYF
.	TRBJ2-5	TRBV29-1	TRBD1	TGCAGCGTTGAAGATTGGGACAGCTACAATGAGCAGTACTTC	CSVEDWDSYNEQYF
.	TRBJ2-5	TRBV27	TRBD2	TGTGCCAGCAGCTATACCGGACTAGCGGGAACGGAGACCCAGTACTTC	CASSYTGLAGTETQYF
many	TRBJ2-7	TRBV29-1	.	TGCAGCGTTGTGGAGAGCTCCTACGAGCAGTACTTC	CSVVESSYEQYF
.	TRBJ2-3	TRBV5-6	.	TGTGCCAGCAGCTTGGGGCCACAGACCTCCACAGATACGCAGTATTTT	CASSLGPQTSTDTQYF
.	TRBJ1-6	TRBV6-2/TRBV6-3	TRBD1	TGTGCCAGCAGTTACGGGACAGCGGATAATTCACCCCTCCACTTT	CASSYGTADNSPLHF
.	TRBJ2-1	TRBV6-4	.	TGTGCCAGCAGTGACTCGAGTCTGGGGGGCGTCCACAATGAGCAGTTCTTC	CASSDSSLGGVHNEQFF